This T cell receptor beta chain appears in the sequencing data of a study of vaccination effects on CD4 cells after COVID-19. Study-wide points: Substantial clonal contraction characterized both infection- and vaccine-induced clones late after vaccination.

The method was immunoSEQ multiplex PCR; TCRdb's version includes in-frame clones alone and lacks a portion of them. This sample has around 53,000 clones; nearly 75% occur once, and the top ten carry about 5%. To note about this clone: Its antigen is not identified.

Following a roughly 11-day culture, CD4+ T cells were purified. SARS-CoV-2 infection was confirmed by PCR in the person between March and December 2020. Two doses of BNT162b2 or mRNA-1273 vaccine were administered to participants. Cells had half their medium changed to IL-2 medium on days 3 and 7. The sequencing used CD4+ T cells from PBMCs cultured without peptide, collected after COVID-19 vaccination. This receptor was identified in a human donor who had a prior SARS-CoV-2 infection.

The CDR3: CASSPIYYNEQFF. For the CDR3, the DNA is TGTGCCAGCTCACCAATATACTACAATGAGCAGTTCTTC. V usage is TRBV18 and J usage is TRBJ2-1; D gene unclear. Germline CDR1 reads KGHSH; CDR2 reads LQKENI. The CDR3 is made up of 13 amino acids. Trimming shortened V by 2 bases and J by 3 bases, and 5 bases separated the two germline ends.